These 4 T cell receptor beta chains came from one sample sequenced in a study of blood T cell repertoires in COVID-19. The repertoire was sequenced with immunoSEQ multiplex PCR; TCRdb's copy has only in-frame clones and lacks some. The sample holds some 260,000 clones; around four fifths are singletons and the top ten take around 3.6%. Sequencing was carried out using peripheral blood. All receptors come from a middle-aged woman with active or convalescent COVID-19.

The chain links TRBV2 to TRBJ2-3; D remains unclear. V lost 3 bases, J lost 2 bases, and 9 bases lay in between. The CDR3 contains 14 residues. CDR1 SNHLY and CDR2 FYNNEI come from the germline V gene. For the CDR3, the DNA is TGTGCCAGCAGTGATGGCAGTTTCACAGATACGCAGTATTTT. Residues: CASSDGSFTDTQYF. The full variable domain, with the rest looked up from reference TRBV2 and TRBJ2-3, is EPEVTQTPSHQVTQMGQEVILRCVPISNHLYFYWYRQILGQKVEFLVSFYNNEISEKSEIFDDQFSVERPDGSNFTLKIRSTKLEDSAMYFCASSDGSFTDTQYFGPGTRLTVL.

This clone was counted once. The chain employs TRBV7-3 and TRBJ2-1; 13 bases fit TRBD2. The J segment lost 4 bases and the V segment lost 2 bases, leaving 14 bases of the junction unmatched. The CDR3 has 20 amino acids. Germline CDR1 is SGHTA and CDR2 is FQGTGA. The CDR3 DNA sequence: TGTGCCAGCAGCTTAGGACTAGCGGGGGTAACCCGCACCGAATACAATGAGCAGTTCTTC. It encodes CASSLGLAGVTRTEYNEQFF.

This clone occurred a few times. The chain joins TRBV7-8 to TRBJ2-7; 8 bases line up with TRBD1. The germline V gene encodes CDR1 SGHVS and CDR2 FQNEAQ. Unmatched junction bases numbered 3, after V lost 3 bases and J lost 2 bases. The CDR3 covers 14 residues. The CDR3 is CASSFGQGTYEQYV. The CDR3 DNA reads TGTGCCAGCAGCTTTGGACAGGGAACCTACGAGCAGTACGTC.

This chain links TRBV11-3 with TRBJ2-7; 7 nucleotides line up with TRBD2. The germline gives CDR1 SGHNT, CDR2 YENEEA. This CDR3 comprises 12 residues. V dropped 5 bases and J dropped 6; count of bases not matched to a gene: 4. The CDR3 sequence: CASSRGVGEQYF. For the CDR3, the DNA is TGTGCCAGCAGCCGGGGGGTTGGCGAGCAGTACTTC.